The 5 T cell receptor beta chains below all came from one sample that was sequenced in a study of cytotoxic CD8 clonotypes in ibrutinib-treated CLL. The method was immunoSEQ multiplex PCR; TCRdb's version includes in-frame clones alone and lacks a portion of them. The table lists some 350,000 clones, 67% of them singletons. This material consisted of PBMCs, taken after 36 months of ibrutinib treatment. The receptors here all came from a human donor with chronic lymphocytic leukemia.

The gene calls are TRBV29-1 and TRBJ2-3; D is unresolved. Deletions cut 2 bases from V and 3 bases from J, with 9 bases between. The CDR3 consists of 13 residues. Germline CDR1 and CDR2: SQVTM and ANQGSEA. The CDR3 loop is CSVEMGGTDTQYF. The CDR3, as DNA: TGCAGCGTTGAAATGGGCGGAACAGATACGCAGTATTTT.

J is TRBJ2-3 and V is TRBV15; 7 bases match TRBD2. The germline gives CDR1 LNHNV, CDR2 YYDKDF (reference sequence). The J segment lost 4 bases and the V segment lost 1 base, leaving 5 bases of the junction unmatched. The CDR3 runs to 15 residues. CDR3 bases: TGTGCCACCAGCAGAGGACTAGCTGGTTCAGATACGCAGTATTTT. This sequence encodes CATSRGLAGSDTQYF.

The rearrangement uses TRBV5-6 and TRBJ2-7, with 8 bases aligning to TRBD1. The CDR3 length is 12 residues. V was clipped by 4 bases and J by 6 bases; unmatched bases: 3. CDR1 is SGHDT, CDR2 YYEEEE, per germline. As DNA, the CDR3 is TGTGCCAGCAGCCAGGGGACAGGCGAGCAGTACTTC. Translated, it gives CASSQGTGEQYF. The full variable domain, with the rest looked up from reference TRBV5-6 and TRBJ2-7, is DAGVTQSPTHLIKTRGQQVTLRCSPKSGHDTVSWYQQALGQGPQFIFQYYEEEERQRGNFPDRFSGHQFPNYSSELNVNALLLGDSALYLCASSQGTGEQYFGPGTRLTVT.

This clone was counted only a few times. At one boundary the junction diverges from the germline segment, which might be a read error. In DNA, the CDR3 is TGTGCCAGCAGGGAAGGACAGGGGATCTCTGAGCAGTTCTTC. This encodes CASREGQGISEQFF. The chain couples TRBV2 to TRBJ2-1; 9 nucleotides match TRBD1. Germline V gene lookup returns CDR1 SNHLY and CDR2 FYNNEI. This CDR3 has 14 residues. Full variable domain (remainder filled in from reference TRBV2 and TRBJ2-1): EPEVTQTPSHQVTQMGQEVILRCVPISNHLYFYWYRQILGQKVEFLVSFYNNEISEKSEIFDDQFSVERPDGSNFTLKIRSTKLEDSAMYFCASREGQGISEQFFGPGTRLTVL.

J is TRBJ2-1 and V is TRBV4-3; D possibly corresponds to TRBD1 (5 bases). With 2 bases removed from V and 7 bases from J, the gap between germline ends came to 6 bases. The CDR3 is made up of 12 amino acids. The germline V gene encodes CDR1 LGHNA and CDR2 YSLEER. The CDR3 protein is CASSQRGNEQFF. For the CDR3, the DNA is TGCGCCAGCAGCCAAAGGGGAAATGAGCAGTTCTTC.